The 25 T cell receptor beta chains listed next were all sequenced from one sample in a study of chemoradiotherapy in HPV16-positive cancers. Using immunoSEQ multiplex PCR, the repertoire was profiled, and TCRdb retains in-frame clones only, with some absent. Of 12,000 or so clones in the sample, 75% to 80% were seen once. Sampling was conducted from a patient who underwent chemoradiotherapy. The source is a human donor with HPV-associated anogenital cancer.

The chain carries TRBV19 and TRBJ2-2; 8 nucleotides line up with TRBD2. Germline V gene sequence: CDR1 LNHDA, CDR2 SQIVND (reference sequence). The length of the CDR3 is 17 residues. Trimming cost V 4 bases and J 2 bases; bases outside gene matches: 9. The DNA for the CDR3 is TGTGCCAGTAGTAGGGTTAGCGGGGCCCAAAACACCGGGGAGCTGTTTTTT. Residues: CASSRVSGAQNTGELFF.

The chain's CDR3 is CASSRGAGRVTEAFF. The CDR3 region has the DNA TGTGCCAGTAGTCGGGGGGCAGGGCGGGTCACTGAAGCTTTCTTT. This rearrangement joins TRBV19 to TRBJ1-1; tentative D call: TRBD1 (6 bases). CDR1 and CDR2 (germline): LNHDA, SQIVND (reference sequence). Between the trimmed V and J ends, which lost 5 bases and 4 bases, there was a span of 17 bases. The CDR3 runs to 15 residues.

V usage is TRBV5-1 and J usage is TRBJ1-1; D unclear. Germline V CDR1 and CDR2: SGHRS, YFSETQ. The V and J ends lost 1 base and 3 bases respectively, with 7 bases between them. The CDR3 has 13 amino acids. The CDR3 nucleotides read TGCGCCAGCAGCTTGCGGTCGGACACTGAAGCTTTCTTT. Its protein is CASSLRSDTEAFF.

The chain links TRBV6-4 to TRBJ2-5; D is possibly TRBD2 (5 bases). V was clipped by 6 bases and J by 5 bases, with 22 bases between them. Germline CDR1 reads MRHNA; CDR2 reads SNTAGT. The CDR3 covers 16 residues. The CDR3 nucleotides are TGTGCCAGCAGAGACCTTAGGAACCTACGAGGGGAGACCCAGTACTTC. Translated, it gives CASRDLRNLRGETQYF.

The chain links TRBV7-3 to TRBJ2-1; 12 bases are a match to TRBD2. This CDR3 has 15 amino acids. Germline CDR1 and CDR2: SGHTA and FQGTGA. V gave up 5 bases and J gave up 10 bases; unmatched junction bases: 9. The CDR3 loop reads CASSLLAGGLGEQFF. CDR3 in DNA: TGTGCCAGCAGCCTACTAGCGGGAGGTCTCGGAGAGCAGTTCTTC.

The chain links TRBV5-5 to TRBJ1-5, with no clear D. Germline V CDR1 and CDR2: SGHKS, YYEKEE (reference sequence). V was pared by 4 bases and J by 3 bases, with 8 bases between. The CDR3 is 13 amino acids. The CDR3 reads CASSLITNQPQHF. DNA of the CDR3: TGTGCCAGCAGCCTGATTACCAATCAGCCCCAGCATTTT.

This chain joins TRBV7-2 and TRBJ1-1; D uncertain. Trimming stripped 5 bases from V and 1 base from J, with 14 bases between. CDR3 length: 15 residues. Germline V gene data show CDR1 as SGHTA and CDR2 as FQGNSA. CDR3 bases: TGTGCCAGCAGCCTCCGGAGGGCTAAGAACACTGAAGCTTTCTTT. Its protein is CASSLRRAKNTEAFF.

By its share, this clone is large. The CDR3 region has the DNA TGTGCCAGCAGTGACAACTCTGGGGCCAACGTCCTGACTTTC. Translated: CASSDNSGANVLTF. V gene TRBV6-4 combines with J gene TRBJ2-6, with D uncertain. This CDR3 contains 14 residues. V lost 2 bases, J lost 0 bases, and 2 bases lay in between. CDR1 is MRHNA and CDR2 is SNTAGT in the germline V gene.

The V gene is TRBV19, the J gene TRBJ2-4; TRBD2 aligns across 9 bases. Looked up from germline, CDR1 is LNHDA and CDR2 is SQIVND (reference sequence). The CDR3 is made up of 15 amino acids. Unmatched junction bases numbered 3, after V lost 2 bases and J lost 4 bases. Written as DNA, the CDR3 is TGTGCCAGTAGTATATTTAGCGGGGGTAAAAACATTCAGTACTTC. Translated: CASSIFSGGKNIQYF.

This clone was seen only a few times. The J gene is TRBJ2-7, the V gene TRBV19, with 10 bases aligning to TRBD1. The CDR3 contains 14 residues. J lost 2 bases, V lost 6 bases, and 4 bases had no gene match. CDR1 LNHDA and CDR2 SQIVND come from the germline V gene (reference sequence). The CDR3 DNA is TGTGCCAGTAGCAAGACAGGGGGCACCTACGAGCAGTACTTC. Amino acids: CASSKTGGTYEQYF. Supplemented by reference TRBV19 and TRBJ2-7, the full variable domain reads DGGITQSPKYLFRKEGQNVTLSCEQNLNHDAMYWYRQDPGQGLRLIYYSQIVNDFQKGDIAEGYSVSREKKESFPLTVTSAQKNPTAFYLCASSKTGGTYEQYFGPGTRLTVT.

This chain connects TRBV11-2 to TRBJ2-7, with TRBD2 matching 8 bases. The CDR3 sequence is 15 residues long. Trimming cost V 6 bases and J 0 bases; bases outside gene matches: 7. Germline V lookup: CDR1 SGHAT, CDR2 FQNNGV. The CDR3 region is CASRKLAESSYEQYF. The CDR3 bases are TGTGCCAGCAGAAAACTAGCGGAGAGCTCCTACGAGCAGTACTTC.

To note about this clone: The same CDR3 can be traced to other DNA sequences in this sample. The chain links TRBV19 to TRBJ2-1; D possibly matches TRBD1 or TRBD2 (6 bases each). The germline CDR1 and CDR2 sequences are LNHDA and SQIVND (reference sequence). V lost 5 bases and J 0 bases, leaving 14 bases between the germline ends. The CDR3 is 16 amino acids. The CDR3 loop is CASSPLGGISYNEQFF. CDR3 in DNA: TGTGCCAGTAGTCCCCTAGGGGGGATCTCCTACAATGAGCAGTTCTTC. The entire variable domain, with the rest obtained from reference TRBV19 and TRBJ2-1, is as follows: DGGITQSPKYLFRKEGQNVTLSCEQNLNHDAMYWYRQDPGQGLRLIYYSQIVNDFQKGDIAEGYSVSREKKESFPLTVTSAQKNPTAFYLCASSPLGGISYNEQFFGPGTRLTVL.

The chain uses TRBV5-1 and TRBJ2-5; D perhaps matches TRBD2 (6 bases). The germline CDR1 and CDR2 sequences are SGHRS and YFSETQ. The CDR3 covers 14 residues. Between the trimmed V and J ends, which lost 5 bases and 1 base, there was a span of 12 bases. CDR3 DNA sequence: TGCGCCAGCAGAACGGGGGTGGCCCAAGAGACCCAGTACTTC. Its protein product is CASRTGVAQETQYF.

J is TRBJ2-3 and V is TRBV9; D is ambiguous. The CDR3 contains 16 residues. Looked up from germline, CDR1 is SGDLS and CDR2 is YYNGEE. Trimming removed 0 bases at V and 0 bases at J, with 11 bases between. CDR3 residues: CASSVVSRTSTDTQYF. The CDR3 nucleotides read TGTGCCAGCAGCGTAGTGAGTCGCACTAGCACAGATACGCAGTATTTT.

The CDR3: CASSLSGADSGNTIYF. In DNA, the CDR3 is TGTGCCAGCAGTTTATCCGGGGCGGACTCTGGAAACACCATATATTTT. The chain links TRBV28 to TRBJ1-3, with a possible D match to TRBD1 (5 bases). The CDR3 sequence is 16 residues long. V was pared by 1 base and J by 0 bases, with 10 bases between. Germline V gives CDR1 MDHEN, CDR2 SYDVKM.

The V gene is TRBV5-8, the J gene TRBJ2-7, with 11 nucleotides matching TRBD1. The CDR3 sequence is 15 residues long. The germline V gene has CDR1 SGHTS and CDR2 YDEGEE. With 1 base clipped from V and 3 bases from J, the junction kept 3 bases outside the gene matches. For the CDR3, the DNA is TGTGCCAGCAGCTTGTATGGGACAGGGGGCTACGAGCAGTACTTC. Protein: CASSLYGTGGYEQYF.

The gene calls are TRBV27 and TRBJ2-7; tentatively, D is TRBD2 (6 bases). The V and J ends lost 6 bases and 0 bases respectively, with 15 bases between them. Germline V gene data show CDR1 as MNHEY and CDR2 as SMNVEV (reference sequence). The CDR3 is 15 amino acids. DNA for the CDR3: TGTGCCAGCAGCCCCGGGACTTTAAGCTCCTACGAGCAGTACTTC. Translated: CASSPGTLSSYEQYF.

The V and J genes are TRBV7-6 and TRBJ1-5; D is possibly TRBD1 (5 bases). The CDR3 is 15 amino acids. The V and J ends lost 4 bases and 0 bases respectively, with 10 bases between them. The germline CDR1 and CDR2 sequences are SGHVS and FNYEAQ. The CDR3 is CASSYGADSNQPQHF. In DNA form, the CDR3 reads TGTGCCAGCAGCTACGGGGCGGATAGCAATCAGCCCCAGCATTTT. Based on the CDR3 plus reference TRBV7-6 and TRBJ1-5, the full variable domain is GAGVSQSPRYKVTKRGQDVALRCDPISGHVSLYWYRQALGQGPEFLTYFNYEAQQDKSGLPNDRFSAERPEGSISTLTIQRTEQRDSAMYRCASSYGADSNQPQHFGDGTRLSIL.

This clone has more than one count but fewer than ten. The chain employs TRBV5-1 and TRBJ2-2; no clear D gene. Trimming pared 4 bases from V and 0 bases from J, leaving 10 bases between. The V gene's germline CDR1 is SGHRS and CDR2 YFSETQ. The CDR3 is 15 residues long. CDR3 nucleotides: TGCGCCAGCAGCCTCCTTGCCGCGAACACCGGGGAGCTGTTTTTT. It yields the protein CASSLLAANTGELFF. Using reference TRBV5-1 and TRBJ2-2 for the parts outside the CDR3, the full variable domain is KAGVTQTPRYLIKTRGQQVTLSCSPISGHRSVSWYQQTPGQGLQFLFEYFSETQRNKGNFPGRFSGRQFSNSRSEMNVSTLELGDSALYLCASSLLAANTGELFFGEGSRLTVL.

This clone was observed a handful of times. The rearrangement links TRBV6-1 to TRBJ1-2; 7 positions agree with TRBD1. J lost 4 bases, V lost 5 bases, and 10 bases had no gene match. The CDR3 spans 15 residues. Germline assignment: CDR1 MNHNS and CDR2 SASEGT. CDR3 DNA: TGTGCCAGCAGTATGTTGACAGGGAGTAGCTATGGCTACACCTTC. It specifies CASSMLTGSSYGYTF.

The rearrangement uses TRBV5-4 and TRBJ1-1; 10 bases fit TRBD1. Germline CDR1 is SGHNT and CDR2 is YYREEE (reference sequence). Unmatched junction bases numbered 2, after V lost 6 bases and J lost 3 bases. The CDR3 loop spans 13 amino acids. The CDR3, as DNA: TGTGCCAGCAATGGACAGGGGGACACTGAAGCTTTCTTT. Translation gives CASNGQGDTEAFF.

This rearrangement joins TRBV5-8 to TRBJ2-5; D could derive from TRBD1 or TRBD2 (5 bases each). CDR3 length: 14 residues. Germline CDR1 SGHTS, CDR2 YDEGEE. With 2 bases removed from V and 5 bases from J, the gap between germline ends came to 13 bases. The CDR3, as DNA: TGTGCCAGCAGCTTTGGGACGGCCCAGGAGACCCAGTACTTC. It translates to CASSFGTAQETQYF. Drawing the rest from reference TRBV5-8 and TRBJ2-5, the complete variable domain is EAGVTQSPTHLIKTRGQQATLRCSPISGHTSVYWYQQALGLGLQFLLWYDEGEERNRGNFPPRFSGRQFPNYSSELNVNALELEDSALYLCASSFGTAQETQYFGPGTRLLVL.

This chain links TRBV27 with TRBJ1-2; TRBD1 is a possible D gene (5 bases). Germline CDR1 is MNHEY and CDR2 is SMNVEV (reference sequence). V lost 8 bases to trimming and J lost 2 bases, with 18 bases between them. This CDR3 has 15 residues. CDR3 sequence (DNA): TGTGCCAGCTTTGCCCCGGGACGCGGAAACTATGGCTACACCTTC. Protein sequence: CASFAPGRGNYGYTF.

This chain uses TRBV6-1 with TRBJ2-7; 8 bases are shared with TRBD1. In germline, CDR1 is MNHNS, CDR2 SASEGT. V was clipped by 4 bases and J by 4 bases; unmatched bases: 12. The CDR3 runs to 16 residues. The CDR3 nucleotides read TGTGCCAGCAGTGCGGACAGGGTTGGGTTACAGTACGAGCAGTACTTC. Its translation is CASSADRVGLQYEQYF.

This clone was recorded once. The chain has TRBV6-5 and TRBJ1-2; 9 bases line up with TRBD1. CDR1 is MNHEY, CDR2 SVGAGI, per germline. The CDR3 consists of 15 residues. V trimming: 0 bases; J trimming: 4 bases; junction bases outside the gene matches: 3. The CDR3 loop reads CASSYSSTGGYGYTF. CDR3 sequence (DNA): TGTGCCAGCAGTTACTCATCGACAGGGGGCTATGGCTACACCTTC.